The next 32 T cell receptor beta chains were all read from a single sample in a study of early T cells in non-severe SARS-CoV-2 infection. MiXCR was run by TCRdb on the 5' RACE reads, yielding one entry per CDR3 protein. The data hold tens of thousands of distinct CDR3 sequences, with 12% observed a single time. The specimen was whole blood. Receptors originate from an adult who was a healthcare worker with PCR-confirmed SARS-CoV-2 infection or an uninfected control (not recorded which).

This clonotype was detected many times. The genes are TRBV12-2 and TRBJ1-2. TRBV12-2 is an annotated pseudogene. CDR3 size: 13 residues. The CDR3 protein is CASRRDEEYGYTF. The CDR3, as DNA: TGTGCAAGTCGTCGAGACGAGGAGTATGGCTACACCTTC.

This clonotype was picked up a small number of times. The genes are TRBV3-1 and TRBJ2-2; no reliable D call. In germline, CDR1 is LGHDT, CDR2 YNNKEL (reference sequence). The CDR3 runs 17 residues. Trimming shortened V by 0 bases and J by 1 base, and 12 bases separated the two germline ends. The CDR3 DNA reads as TGTGCCAGCAGCCAAGATCTCCCGGGCCGGAACACCGGGGAGCTGTTTTTT. Protein product: CASSQDLPGRNTGELFF.

DNA for the CDR3: TGTGCCAGCAGTTCCACATACACCGGGGAGCTGTTTTTT. This gives the protein CASSSTYTGELFF. The rearrangement links TRBV6-2 or TRBV6-3 to TRBJ2-2; D unclear. The CDR3 loop spans 13 amino acids. Trimming took off 4 bases at V and 3 bases at J, with 6 bases between the two ends. Germline lookup yields CDR1 MNHEY and CDR2 SVGEGT.

This clonotype was picked up a small number of times. The chain has TRBV11-2 and TRBJ2-3; D is undetermined. Germline CDR1 reads SGHAT; CDR2 reads FQNNGV. Trimming shortened V by 8 bases and J by 4 bases, and 13 bases separated the two germline ends. This CDR3 contains 13 residues. CDR3 loop: CASWGPGADTQYF. CDR3 DNA: TGTGCCAGCTGGGGTCCGGGTGCAGATACGCAGTATTTT.

This clonotype was seen repeatedly, ten times or more. The chain has TRBV3-1 and TRBJ2-1, with 11 positions matching TRBD2. The V gene's germline CDR1 is LGHDT and CDR2 YNNKEL (reference sequence). This CDR3 has 18 residues. V lost 0 bases, J lost 0 bases, and 4 bases stayed unmatched. The CDR3 DNA reads as TGTGCCAGCAGCCAAGATTTTAGCGGGGGGGCCTCCTACAATGAGCAGTTCTTC. This sequence encodes CASSQDFSGGASYNEQFF.

This clonotype was seen repeatedly, ten times or more. This CDR3 is CSARASYEQYF. Here the CDR3 DNA reads TGCAGTGCTAGAGCCTCTTACGAGCAGTACTTC. The chain has TRBV20-1 and TRBJ2-7; no clear D. This CDR3 spans 11 amino acids. Trimming left V 1 base short and J 4 bases short, with 5 bases between. CDR1 is DFQATT and CDR2 is SNEGSKA in the germline V gene (reference sequence).

This clonotype was picked up many times. The rearrangement uses TRBV19 and TRBJ1-1; D is unclear. The germline gives CDR1 LNHDA, CDR2 SQIVND (reference sequence). This CDR3 has 13 amino acids. Between the trimmed V and J ends, which lost 3 bases and 8 bases, there was a span of 13 bases. The CDR3 DNA is TGTGCCAGTAGTATGAGTAGGCGAAGCGAAGCTTTCTTT. Translation gives CASSMSRRSEAFF.

The chain employs TRBV20-1 and TRBJ2-7; TRBD2 might be the D (6 bases). Germline CDR1 and CDR2: DFQATT and SNEGSKA (reference sequence). CDR3 length equals 15 residues. Deletions cut 5 bases from V and 2 bases from J, with 19 bases between. The CDR3 loop reads CSARHVAGLPYEQYF. Here the CDR3 DNA reads TGCAGTGCTCGACACGTGGCGGGACTTCCCTACGAGCAGTACTTC.

This clonotype came up many times. The V and J genes are TRBV2 and TRBJ2-7, with a weak D call TRBD1 (6 bases). V was trimmed by 2 bases and J by 3 bases, leaving 20 bases between them. Per germline, CDR1 SNHLY and CDR2 FYNNEI. The CDR3 runs to 17 residues. The DNA for the CDR3 is TGTGCCAGCAGTGAAACGGGTAAGGGGGTGGCGATCTACGAGCAGTACTTC. Amino acids: CASSETGKGVAIYEQYF.

The rearrangement uses TRBV9 and TRBJ1-5; unclear D gene. From germline, CDR1 is SGDLS and CDR2 YYNGEE. The CDR3 has 13 amino acids. V dropped 1 base and J dropped 2 bases, with 4 bases sitting between them. The CDR3 nucleotides read TGTGCCAGCAGCGTATCTCGCAATCAGCCCCAGCATTTT. Its translation: CASSVSRNQPQHF.

This clonotype has at least ten counts. Written as DNA, the CDR3 is TGTGCCAGCAGCTCAAGGACCCACGGCTATGGCTACACCTTC. Its protein is CASSSRTHGYGYTF. The chain employs TRBV7-9 and TRBJ1-2; D is unclear. Trimming stripped 4 bases from V and 4 bases from J, with 13 bases between. The CDR3 loop spans 14 amino acids. Germline lookup yields CDR1 SEHNR and CDR2 FQNEAQ (reference sequence).

This sequence joins TRBV6-2 or TRBV6-3 and TRBJ2-2; D is uncertain. CDR3 length: 13 amino acids. Germline assignment: CDR1 MNHEY and CDR2 SVGEGT. The V gene lost 5 bases and the J gene lost 2 bases, with 6 bases spanning the gap. CDR3 coding DNA: TGTGCCAGCAGTCCGCTTAACACCGGGGAGCTGTTTTTT. This gives the protein CASSPLNTGELFF.

This clonotype was observed many times. The rearrangement links TRBV19 to TRBJ2-7; D is possibly TRBD2 (5 bases). V was trimmed by 3 bases and J by 0 bases, leaving 12 bases between them. This CDR3 spans 15 amino acids. Germline CDR1 LNHDA, CDR2 SQIVND (reference sequence). CDR3 residues: CASSISAESSYEQYF. Written as DNA, the CDR3 is TGTGCCAGTAGTATTTCAGCGGAGAGCTCCTACGAGCAGTACTTC.

CDR3 sequence (DNA): TGCAGTGCTAGACCCCCTCGGGGGACCTACAATGAGCAGTTCTTC. It encodes CSARPPRGTYNEQFF. This sequence joins TRBV20-1 and TRBJ2-1; possibly TRBD2 for D (6 bases). The V end was cut by 2 bases, the J end by 2 bases, with 13 bases between. The germline V gene has CDR1 DFQATT and CDR2 SNEGSKA (reference sequence). The CDR3 covers 15 residues.

This clonotype was seen a handful of times. The chain has TRBV5-5 and TRBJ2-1; no clear D gene. Germline V gene sequence: CDR1 SGHKS, CDR2 YYEKEE (reference sequence). V was clipped by 0 bases and J by 9 bases, with 10 bases between them. This CDR3 region has 13 residues. CDR3 in amino acids: CASSLVLSGEQFF. The DNA for the CDR3 is TGTGCCAGCAGCTTGGTACTGAGTGGTGAGCAGTTCTTC.

With respect to this clonotype: A much larger clone differs by one base, so this may be a read error. This chain uses TRBV2 with TRBJ2-7; D gene uncertain. The CDR3 sequence is 11 residues long. Germline values: CDR1 SNHLY, CDR2 FYNNEI. The CDR3 DNA reads TGTACCAGCAGAGTTACCTACGAGCAGTACTTC. It encodes CTSRVTYEQYF.

The genes are TRBV20-1 and TRBJ2-3, with TRBD1 identical over 8 bases. Germline V gene sequence: CDR1 DFQATT, CDR2 SNEGSKA (reference sequence). Trimming took 4 bases from V and 4 from J; bases not matched to a gene: 7. There are 14 residues in the CDR3. The CDR3 nucleotides read TGCAGTGCTACCGGACAGGGTGGGCCAGATACGCAGTATTTT. Its protein product is CSATGQGGPDTQYF.

This clonotype was counted many times. CDR3 in amino acids: CATPLRDSSYNEQFF. The CDR3 DNA sequence: TGTGCCACCCCCCTGCGGGACAGCTCCTACAATGAGCAGTTCTTC. This chain connects TRBV2 to TRBJ2-1, with D possibly being TRBD1 (7 bases). CDR1 and CDR2 (germline): SNHLY, FYNNEI. This CDR3 has 15 residues. Trimming pared 10 bases from V and 0 bases from J, leaving 16 bases between.

This clonotype has a count of ten or more. J is TRBJ2-3 and V is TRBV5-4; D is tentatively TRBD1 or TRBD2 (5 bases each). V lost 2 bases to trimming and J lost 6 bases, with 16 bases between them. Germline values: CDR1 SGHNT, CDR2 YYREEE (reference sequence). The CDR3 runs to 15 residues. This CDR3 is CASSFWDLSRDTQYF. The CDR3 nucleotides are TGTGCCAGCAGCTTTTGGGACCTCTCGCGGGATACGCAGTATTTT.

This clonotype was detected only a few times. The chain employs TRBV18 and TRBJ1-1; the D gene is possibly TRBD1 (5 bases). Per the germline V gene, CDR1 is KGHSH and CDR2 is LQKENI. CDR3 length equals 13 residues. The V gene lost 4 bases and the J gene lost 12 bases, with 18 bases spanning the gap. The CDR3 DNA is TGTGCCAGCTCACAATCGGAACAGGTACCAACTTTCTTT. Residues: CASSQSEQVPTFF.

There are many counts of this clonotype. The chain carries TRBV4-1 and TRBJ1-2; D gene ambiguous. Trimming left V 1 base short and J 7 bases short, with 10 bases between. CDR1 and CDR2 from the germline V gene are MGHRA and YSYEKL. The CDR3 consists of 13 residues. The CDR3 DNA reads as TGCGCCAGCAGCCAAGGCAGATTGGGTGGCTACACCTTC. Its protein product is CASSQGRLGGYTF.

The chain has TRBV10-3 and TRBJ1-1; 7 bases map to TRBD1. The CDR3 consists of 14 residues. V gave up 4 bases and J gave up 0 bases; unmatched junction bases: 2. Per germline, CDR1 ENHRY and CDR2 SYGVKD. In nucleotides, the CDR3 is TGTGCCATCAGTGCGGGACAGATGAACACTGAAGCTTTCTTT. Translated, it gives CAISAGQMNTEAFF.

This clonotype was counted many times. This chain joins TRBV9 and TRBJ2-2, with TRBD2 identical over 7 bases. CDR1 and CDR2 (germline): SGDLS, YYNGEE. With 3 bases clipped from V and 4 bases from J, the junction kept 6 bases outside the gene matches. The CDR3 runs 15 residues. The DNA of the CDR3 is TGTGCCAGCAGCGGACGGGCGGGAGTCACCGGGGAGCTGTTTTTT. Translated: CASSGRAGVTGELFF.

This rearrangement joins TRBV24-1 to TRBJ1-1, with a tentative D call TRBD1 (5 bases). This CDR3 contains 11 residues. Germline CDR1 is KGHDR and CDR2 is SFDVKD. With 3 bases removed from V and 10 bases from J, the gap between germline ends came to 8 bases. CDR3 nucleotide sequence: TGTGCCACCAGTGATGGGGGAGCAGCTTTCTTT. Its translation: CATSDGGAAFF.

This clonotype was seen ten or more times. The rearrangement links TRBV7-6 to TRBJ2-3; either TRBD1 or TRBD2 may fit D (7 bases each). The V end lost 2 bases, the J end lost 4 bases, and 16 bases lay between the germline ends. This CDR3 contains 16 residues. Germline CDR1 reads SGHVS; CDR2 reads FNYEAQ. The CDR3 nucleotides read TGTGCCAGCAGCTTACTCCGGCCAGGGGGGGCAGATACGCAGTATTTT. This codes for CASSLLRPGGADTQYF.

Only a few counts were recorded for this clonotype. This chain joins TRBV10-2 and TRBJ2-2; TRBD1 aligns across 8 bases. Trimming at V came to 2 bases and at J to 4 bases, leaving 3 bases not matched to a gene. CDR1 and CDR2 (germline): WSHSY, SAAADI. This CDR3 has 15 residues. DNA for the CDR3: TGCGCCAGCAGTGAGCAGGGGGCGAGCACCGGGGAGCTGTTTTTT. Translated: CASSEQGASTGELFF.

The chain recombines TRBV6-5 with TRBJ1-2, with D perhaps TRBD1 (6 bases). Germline CDR1 and CDR2: MNHEY and SVGAGI. Trimming pared 6 bases from V and 7 bases from J, leaving 9 bases between. The CDR3 consists of 11 residues. The CDR3 loop is CASRTGSGYTF. The DNA of the CDR3 is TGTGCCAGCAGAACAGGGTCTGGCTACACCTTC.

This clonotype showed up many times. This chain uses TRBV2 with TRBJ1-3, with TRBD1 as a possible D gene (5 bases). The germline V gene has CDR1 SNHLY and CDR2 FYNNEI. V was cut by 6 bases and J by 1 base, with 10 bases left in between. This CDR3 has 14 amino acids. The CDR3 bases are TGTGCCAGCAGCCCCAGGGTTTCTGGAAACACCATATATTTT. Its protein is CASSPRVSGNTIYF.

The table lists this clonotype with a few counts. The genes are TRBV19 and TRBJ2-2, with D perhaps TRBD1 or TRBD2 (5 bases each). Between the trimmed V and J ends, which lost 5 bases and 5 bases, there was a span of 9 bases. The CDR3 totals 13 residues. Per germline, CDR1 LNHDA and CDR2 SQIVND (reference sequence). CDR3 bases: TGTGCCAGTAGTCGGTGGGGGACCGGGGAGCTGTTTTTT. This gives the protein CASSRWGTGELFF.

The gene calls are TRBV28 and TRBJ2-7; D perhaps matches TRBD1 (5 bases). Trimming took 6 bases from V and 9 from J, leaving 12 bases between them. The length of the CDR3 is 11 residues. Germline CDR1 MDHEN, CDR2 SYDVKM. CDR3 region: CASRETGPQYF. For the CDR3, the DNA is TGTGCCAGCAGGGAAACAGGTCCGCAGTACTTC.

The chain has TRBV5-4 and TRBJ2-3, with D uncertain. The CDR3 contains 11 residues. Trimming cost V 4 bases and J 5 bases, with 5 bases left between them. Germline loops: CDR1 SGHNT, CDR2 YYREEE (reference sequence). DNA for the CDR3: TGTGCCAGCAGCCTGTTAGATACGCAGTATTTT. Its protein product is CASSLLDTQYF.

A few counts support this clonotype. V is TRBV18 and J is TRBJ1-1; 7 bases map to TRBD1. J gave up 3 bases and V 5 bases, and 9 bases lay outside the gene matches. The CDR3 sequence is 15 residues long. Germline V CDR1 and CDR2: KGHSH, LQKENI. The CDR3 loop is CASSGAEQGYTEAFF. CDR3 DNA: TGTGCCAGCTCAGGGGCCGAACAGGGGTACACTGAAGCTTTCTTT.